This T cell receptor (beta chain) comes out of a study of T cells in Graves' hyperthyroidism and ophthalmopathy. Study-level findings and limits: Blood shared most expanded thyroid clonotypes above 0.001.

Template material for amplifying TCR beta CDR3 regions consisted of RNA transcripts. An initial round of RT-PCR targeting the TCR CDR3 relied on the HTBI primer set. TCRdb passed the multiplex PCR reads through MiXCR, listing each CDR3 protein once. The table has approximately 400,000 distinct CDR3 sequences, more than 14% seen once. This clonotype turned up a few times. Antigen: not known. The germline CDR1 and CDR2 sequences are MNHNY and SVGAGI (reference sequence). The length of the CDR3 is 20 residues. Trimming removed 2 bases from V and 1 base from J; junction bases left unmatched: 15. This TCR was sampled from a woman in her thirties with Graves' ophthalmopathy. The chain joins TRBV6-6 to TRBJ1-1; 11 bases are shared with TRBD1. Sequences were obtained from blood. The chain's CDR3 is CASSYRWTGGVSRWNTEAFF. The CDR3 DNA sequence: TGTGCCAGCAGTTACCGGTGGACAGGGGGCGTATCTAGATGGAACACTGAAGCTTTCTTT.